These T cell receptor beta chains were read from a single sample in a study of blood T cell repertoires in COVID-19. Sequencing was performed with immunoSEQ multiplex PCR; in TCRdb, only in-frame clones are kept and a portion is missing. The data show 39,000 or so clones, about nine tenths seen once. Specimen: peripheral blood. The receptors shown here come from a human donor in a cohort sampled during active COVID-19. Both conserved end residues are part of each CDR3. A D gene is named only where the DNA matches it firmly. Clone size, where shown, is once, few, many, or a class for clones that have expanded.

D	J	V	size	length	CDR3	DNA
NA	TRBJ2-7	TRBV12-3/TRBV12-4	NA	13	CASSLSASYEQYF	TGTGCCAGCAGTTTATCCGCCAGCTACGAGCAGTACTTC
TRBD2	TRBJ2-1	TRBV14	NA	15	CASSWLAGGVHVQFF	TGTGCCAGCAGTTGGTTAGCGGGAGGGGTGCATGTGCAGTTCTTC
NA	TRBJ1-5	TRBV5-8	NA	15	CASSVQGYSNQPQHF	TGTGCCAGCAGCGTACAGGGTTATAGCAATCAGCCCCAGCATTTT
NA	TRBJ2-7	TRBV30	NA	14	CAWSRGTRTYEQYF	TGTGCCTGGAGTAGGGGGACAAGGACTTACGAGCAGTACTTC
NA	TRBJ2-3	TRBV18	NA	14	CASSPGVSTDTQYF	TGTGCCAGCTCACCCGGAGTTAGCACAGATACGCAGTATTTT
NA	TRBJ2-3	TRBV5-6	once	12	CASSLSADTQYF	TGTGCCAGCAGCTTGTCCGCAGATACGCAGTATTTT
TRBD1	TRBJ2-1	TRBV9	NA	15	CASSGERTGADEQFF	TGTGCCAGCAGCGGCGAACGGACAGGGGCGGATGAGCAGTTCTTC
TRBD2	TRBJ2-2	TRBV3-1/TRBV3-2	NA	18	CASSRKEQEARGTGELFF	TGTGCCAGCAGCCGAAAGGAACAGGAGGCGCGGGGGACCGGGGAGCTGTTTTTT
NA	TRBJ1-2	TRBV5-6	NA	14	CASSPMPSTRGYTF	TGTGCCAGCAGCCCGATGCCTAGTACCCGTGGCTACACCTTC
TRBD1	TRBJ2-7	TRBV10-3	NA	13	CAAQGGQGAQQYF	TGTGCCGCACAGGGGGGACAGGGGGCCCAGCAGTACTTC
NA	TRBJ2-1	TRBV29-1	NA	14	CSVEGLASYNEQFF	TGCAGCGTCGAAGGCCTAGCGTCTTACAATGAGCAGTTCTTC
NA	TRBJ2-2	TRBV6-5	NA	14	CASRRTPDIGELFF	TGTGCCAGCAGGCGGACTCCCGATATCGGGGAGCTGTTTTTT
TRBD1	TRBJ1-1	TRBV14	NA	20	CASSQDLTRGRSFWGSEAFF	TGTGCCAGCAGCCAAGATCTGACTAGGGGGCGCTCTTTTTGGGGATCTGAAGCTTTCTTT
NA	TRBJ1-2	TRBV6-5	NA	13	CASRQSTIYGYTF	TGTGCCAGCAGGCAGTCAACTATTTATGGCTACACCTTC
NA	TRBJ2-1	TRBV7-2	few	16	CASSLRSGLPYNEQFF	TGTGCCAGCAGCTTACGTTCCGGTTTGCCCTACAATGAGCAGTTCTTC
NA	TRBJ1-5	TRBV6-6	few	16	CASSYTGGPTGQPQHF	TGTGCCAGCAGTTACACGGGTGGGCCGACAGGCCAGCCCCAGCATTTT
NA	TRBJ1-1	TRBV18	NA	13	CASSPGQDTEAFF	TGTGCCAGCTCACCCGGACAAGACACTGAAGCTTTCTTT
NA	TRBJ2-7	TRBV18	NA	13	CASSPIEPYEQYF	TGTGCCAGCTCACCAATAGAACCCTACGAGCAGTACTTC
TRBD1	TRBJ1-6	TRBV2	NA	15	CASSGLTGNNSPLHF	TGTGCCAGCAGTGGGTTGACAGGGAATAATTCACCCCTCCACTTT
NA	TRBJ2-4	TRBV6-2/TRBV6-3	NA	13	CASSYSTAGFQYF	TGTGCCAGCAGTTACTCGACGGCAGGCTTTCAGTACTTC
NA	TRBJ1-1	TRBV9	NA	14	CASSIQGSWTEAFF	TGTGCCAGCAGCATACAGGGTAGTTGGACTGAAGCTTTCTTT
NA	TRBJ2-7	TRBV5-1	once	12	CASTGPRDEQYF	TGCGCCAGCACAGGCCCGAGAGACGAGCAGTACTTC
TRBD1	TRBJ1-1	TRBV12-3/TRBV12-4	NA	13	CASSSRGLTEAFF	TGTGCCAGCAGTTCCAGGGGGCTTACTGAAGCTTTCTTT
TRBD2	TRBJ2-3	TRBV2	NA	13	CASNQRGGDTQYF	TGTGCCAGCAACCAGCGGGGGGGAGATACGCAGTATTTT
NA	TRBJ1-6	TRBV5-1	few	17	CASSLAALSSYNSPLHF	TGCGCCAGCAGCTTGGCTGCGTTAAGCTCCTATAATTCACCCCTCCACTTT
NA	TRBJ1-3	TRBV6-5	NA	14	CASAPGDLGDTIYF	TGTGCCAGCGCACCAGGGGACCTCGGGGACACCATATATTTT
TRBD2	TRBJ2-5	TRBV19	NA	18	CASSIVGLAGVPQETQYF	TGTGCCAGTAGTATTGTCGGGCTAGCGGGAGTCCCACAAGAGACCCAGTACTTC
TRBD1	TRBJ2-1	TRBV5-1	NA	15	CASSPDRVAYNEQFF	TGCGCCAGCAGCCCAGACAGGGTGGCCTACAATGAGCAGTTCTTC
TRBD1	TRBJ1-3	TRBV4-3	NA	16	CASSQETGGYGNTIYF	TGCGCCAGCAGCCAGGAGACAGGGGGCTATGGAAACACCATATATTTT
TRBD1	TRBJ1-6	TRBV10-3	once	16	CAIRGLGQGANSPLHF	TGTGCCATCAGAGGACTGGGACAGGGGGCGAATTCACCCCTCCACTTT
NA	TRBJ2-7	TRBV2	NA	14	CASSVLRGYYEQYF	TGTGCCAGCAGTGTCCTTAGGGGATACTACGAGCAGTACTTC
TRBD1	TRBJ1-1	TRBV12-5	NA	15	CASVRGQGERTEAFF	TGTGCTAGTGTCAGAGGACAGGGAGAACGTACTGAAGCTTTCTTT
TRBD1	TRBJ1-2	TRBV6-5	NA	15	CASSYSGTGLYGYTF	TGTGCCAGCAGTTACTCCGGGACAGGGCTTTATGGCTACACCTTC
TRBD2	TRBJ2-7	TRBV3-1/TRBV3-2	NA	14	CASSQAGGGYEQYF	TGTGCCAGCAGCCAAGCGGGAGGGGGCTACGAGCAGTACTTC
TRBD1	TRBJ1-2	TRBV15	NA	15	CATSTGGTEEGGYTF	TGTGCCACCAGCACGGGGGGGACAGAGGAAGGGGGCTACACCTTC
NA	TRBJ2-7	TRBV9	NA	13	CASSVASSSEQYF	TGTGCCAGCAGCGTAGCCTCCTCCTCCGAGCAGTACTTC
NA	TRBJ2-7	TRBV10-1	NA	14	CASSDHLPDNEQYF	TGCGCCAGCAGTGACCATCTCCCGGACAACGAGCAGTACTTC
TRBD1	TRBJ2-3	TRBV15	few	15	CATSRGQGNTDTQYF	TGTGCCACCAGCAGAGGACAGGGGAACACAGATACGCAGTATTTT
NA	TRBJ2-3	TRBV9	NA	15	CASRPGAAPTDTQYF	TGTGCCAGCAGGCCAGGGGCTGCCCCCACAGATACGCAGTATTTT
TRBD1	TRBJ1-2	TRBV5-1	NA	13	CASSSQGAQGYTF	TGCGCCAGCAGCTCACAGGGGGCGCAAGGCTACACCTTC
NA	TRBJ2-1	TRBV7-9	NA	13	CASSPNTGDEQFF	TGTGCCAGCAGCCCAAATACGGGGGATGAGCAGTTCTTC
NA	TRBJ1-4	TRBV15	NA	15	CATSGNTGLNEKLFF	TGTGCCACCAGCGGAAATACAGGGCTTAATGAAAAACTGTTTTTT
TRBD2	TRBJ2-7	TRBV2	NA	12	CASSAGRHEQYF	TGTGCCAGCTCAGCGGGACGGCACGAGCAGTACTTC
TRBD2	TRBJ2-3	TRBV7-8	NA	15	CASSRLAGEEDTQYF	TGTGCCAGCAGTCGACTAGCGGGAGAGGAAGATACGCAGTATTTT
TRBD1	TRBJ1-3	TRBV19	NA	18	CASDHFGQGVGSGNTIYF	TGTGCCAGTGACCACTTTGGACAGGGGGTTGGTTCTGGAAACACCATATATTTT
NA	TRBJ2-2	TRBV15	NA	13	CATSENTGGELFF	TGTGCCACCAGCGAGAATACTGGCGGGGAGCTGTTTTTT
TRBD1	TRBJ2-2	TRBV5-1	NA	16	CASSLGTGGITGELFF	TGCGCCAGCAGCTTGGGGACAGGGGGCATCACCGGGGAGCTGTTTTTT
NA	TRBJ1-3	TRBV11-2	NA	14	CASSLDLSGNTIYF	TGTGCCAGCAGCTTAGATCTCTCTGGAAACACCATATATTTT
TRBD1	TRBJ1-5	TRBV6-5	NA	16	CASSLLRDRYNQPQHF	TGTGCCAGCAGTTTGCTCCGGGACAGGTACAATCAGCCCCAGCATTTT
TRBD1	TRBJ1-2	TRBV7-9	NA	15	CASSLASGGNYGYTF	TGTGCCAGCAGCTTAGCTTCAGGGGGTAACTATGGCTACACCTTC
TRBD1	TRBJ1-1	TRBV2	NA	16	CASNDPRTGGSSEAFF	TGTGCCAGCAATGACCCGAGGACAGGGGGCTCCTCTGAAGCTTTCTTT
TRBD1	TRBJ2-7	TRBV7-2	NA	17	CASSLGRQGVVDYEQYF	TGTGCCAGCAGCTTAGGGCGACAGGGGGTAGTGGACTACGAGCAGTACTTC
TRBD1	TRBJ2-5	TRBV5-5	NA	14	CASSPWTGRETQYF	TGTGCCAGCAGCCCCTGGACAGGGCGGGAGACCCAGTACTTC
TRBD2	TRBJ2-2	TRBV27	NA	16	CASSQDSGLAGGELFF	TGTGCCAGCAGCCAGGATTCGGGACTAGCGGGGGGGGAGCTGTTTTTT
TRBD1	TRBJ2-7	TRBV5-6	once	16	CASSLEGQGALHEQYF	TGTGCCAGCAGCTTGGAGGGACAGGGAGCATTACACGAGCAGTACTTC